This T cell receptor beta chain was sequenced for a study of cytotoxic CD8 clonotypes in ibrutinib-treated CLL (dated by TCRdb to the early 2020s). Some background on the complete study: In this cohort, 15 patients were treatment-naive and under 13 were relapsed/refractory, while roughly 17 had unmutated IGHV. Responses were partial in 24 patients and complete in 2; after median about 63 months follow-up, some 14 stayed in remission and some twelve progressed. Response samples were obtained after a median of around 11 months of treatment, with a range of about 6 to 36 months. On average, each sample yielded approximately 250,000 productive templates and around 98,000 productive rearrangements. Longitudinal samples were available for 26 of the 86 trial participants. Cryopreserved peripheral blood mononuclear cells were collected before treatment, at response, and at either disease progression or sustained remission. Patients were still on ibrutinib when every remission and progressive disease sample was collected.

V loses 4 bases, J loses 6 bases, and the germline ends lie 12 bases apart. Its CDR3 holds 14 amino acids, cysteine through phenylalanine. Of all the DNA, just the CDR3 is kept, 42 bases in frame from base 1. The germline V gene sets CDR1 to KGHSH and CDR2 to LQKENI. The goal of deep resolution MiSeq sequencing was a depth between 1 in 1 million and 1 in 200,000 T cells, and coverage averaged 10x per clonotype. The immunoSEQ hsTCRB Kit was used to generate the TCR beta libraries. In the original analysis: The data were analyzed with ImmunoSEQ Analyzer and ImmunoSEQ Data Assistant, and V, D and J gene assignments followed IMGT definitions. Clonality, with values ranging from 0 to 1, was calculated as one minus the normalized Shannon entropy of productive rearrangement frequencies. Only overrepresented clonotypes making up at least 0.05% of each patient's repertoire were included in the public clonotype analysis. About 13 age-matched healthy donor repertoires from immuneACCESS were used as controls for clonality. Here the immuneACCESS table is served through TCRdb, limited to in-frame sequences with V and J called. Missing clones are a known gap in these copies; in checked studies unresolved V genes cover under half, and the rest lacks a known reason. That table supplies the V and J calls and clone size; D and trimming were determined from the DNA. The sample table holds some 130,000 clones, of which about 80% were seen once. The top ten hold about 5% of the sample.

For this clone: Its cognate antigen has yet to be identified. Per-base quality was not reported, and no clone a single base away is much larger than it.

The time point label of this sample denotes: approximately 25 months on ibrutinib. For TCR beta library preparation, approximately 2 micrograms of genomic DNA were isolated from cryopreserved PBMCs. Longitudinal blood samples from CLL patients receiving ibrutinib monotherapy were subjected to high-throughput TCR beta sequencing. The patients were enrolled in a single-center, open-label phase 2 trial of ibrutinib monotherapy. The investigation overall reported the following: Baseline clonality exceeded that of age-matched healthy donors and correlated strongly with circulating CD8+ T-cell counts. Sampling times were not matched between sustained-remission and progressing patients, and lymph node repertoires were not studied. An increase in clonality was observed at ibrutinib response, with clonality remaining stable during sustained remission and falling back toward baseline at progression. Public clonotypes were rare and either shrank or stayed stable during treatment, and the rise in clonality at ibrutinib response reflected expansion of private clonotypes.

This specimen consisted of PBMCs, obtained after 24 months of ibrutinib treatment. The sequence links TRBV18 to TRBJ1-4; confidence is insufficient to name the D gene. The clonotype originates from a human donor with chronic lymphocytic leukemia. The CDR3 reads CASSHTWPHEKLFF. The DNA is TGTGCCAGCTCACATACCTGGCCACATGAAAAACTGTTTTTT.